What follows are 4 T cell receptor beta chains derived from one specimen sequenced in a study of T cell repertoires in ileal Crohn's disease. The repertoire was sequenced with immunoSEQ multiplex PCR; TCRdb's copy has only in-frame clones and lacks some. The data show roughly 3,700 clones, just over 70% seen once. Time point described: neoterminal ileum biopsy at postoperative endoscopy, about 6 months after surgery. Sequencing was done on a sample of ileal tissue. These TCRs come from an adult with Crohn's disease.

The chain carries TRBV11-3 and TRBJ2-3, with 7 nucleotides matching TRBD2. The CDR3 extends over 15 amino acids. CDR1 and CDR2 (germline): SGHNT, YENEEA. J was trimmed by 10 bases and V by 4 bases; bases with no gene match: 14. The chain's CDR3 is CASSWAGVAGVSQYF. In DNA, the CDR3 is TGTGCCAGCAGCTGGGCCGGGGTGGCGGGGGTTTCGCAGTATTTT.

This clone turned up a few times. V is TRBV6-5 and J is TRBJ2-3; 8 positions agree with TRBD2. The ends lost 5 bases at V and 4 bases at J; junction bases unmatched: 8. In germline, CDR1 is MNHEY, CDR2 SVGAGI. This CDR3 has 15 amino acids. CDR3 sequence (DNA): TGTGCCAGCAGTCGAAGCGGGAGCGTCGCAGATACGCAGTATTTT. It encodes CASSRSGSVADTQYF.

The chain carries TRBV19 and TRBJ1-1; D may be TRBD1 (6 bases). This CDR3 is 12 amino acids long. V lost 10 bases and J lost 1, with 10 bases in between. CDR1 and CDR2 (germline): LNHDA, SQIVND (reference sequence). CDR3 amino acids: CATKDRNTEAFF. CDR3 sequence (DNA): TGTGCCACCAAGGACAGGAACACTGAAGCTTTCTTT.

The V call is TRBV6-5, the J call TRBJ2-7, with a tentative D call TRBD1 (6 bases). The germline V and J ends were trimmed by 2 bases and 3 bases, with 8 bases remaining between them. Germline-derived CDR1 and CDR2 are MNHEY and SVGAGI. The CDR3 extends over 13 amino acids. The CDR3 loop is CASSYPRGYEQYV. As DNA, the CDR3 is TGTGCCAGCAGTTACCCCAGGGGCTACGAGCAGTACGTC.